Listed below are T cell receptor beta chains from one sample, sequenced in a study of graft-versus-host responses after intestinal transplantation. No antigen has been assigned to these receptors. Generated by immunoSEQ multiplex PCR, the TCRdb table keeps only in-frame clones and is missing some. Found here are 35,000 to 45,000 clones, approximately 93% of them singletons; the top ten hold approximately 0.22%. This material consisted of unstimulated CD4+ T cells sorted from spleen or lymph node cells, taken before transplant. Receptors originate from a human donor who was the organ donor for an intestinal transplant. Both conserved end residues are part of each CDR3. A D gene is named only where the DNA matches it firmly. The size field is filled for only some rows; it gives once, few, many or a size class.

TRBJ1-4 | TRBV28 | - | - | TGTGCCAGCAGTTTGGGGGCTGAAAAACTGTTTTTT | CASSLGAEKLFF
TRBJ2-3 | TRBV7-8 | - | - | TGTGCCAGCAGCCCGATGTGGCTTGCAACAGATACGCAGTATTTT | CASSPMWLATDTQYF
TRBJ2-3 | TRBV9 | - | - | TGTGCCAGCAGCGTAGCGGGGGGACACCTTCTGGATACGCAGTATTTT | CASSVAGGHLLDTQYF
TRBJ2-3 | TRBV25-1 | - | TRBD2 | TGTGCCAGCAGTACAACATCTTCGGGGGGTGGGGATACGCAGTATTTT | CASSTTSSGGGDTQYF
TRBJ2-7 | TRBV11-2 | - | TRBD2 | TGTGCCAGCAGAGTAGCGGGGGTCTCCTACGAGCAGTACTTC | CASRVAGVSYEQYF
TRBJ1-2 | TRBV5-8 | - | - | TGTGCCAGCAGCTTGGGTCGCGACAATGGCTACACCTTC | CASSLGRDNGYTF
TRBJ1-2 | TRBV5-1 | - | - | TGCGCCAGCAGCGGAGGGACGGGGCATGGCTACACCTTC | CASSGGTGHGYTF
TRBJ2-5 | TRBV14 | - | TRBD2 | TGTGCCAGCATGGAAGGCGGGGGGGGGCCGGAGACCCAGTACTTC | CASMEGGGGPETQYF
TRBJ1-1 | TRBV29-1 | - | - | TGCGGCGTTGTTCGGCAGTTCATGAACACTGAAGCTTTCTTT | CGVVRQFMNTEAFF
TRBJ2-3 | TRBV7-9 | once | TRBD2 | TGTGCCAGCAGCAGAGCGGGGGGAACCACAGATACGCAGTATTTT | CASSRAGGTTDTQYF
TRBJ2-5 | TRBV5-1 | - | - | TGCGCCAGCAGCTGGGTACCCCTGCGGGGAGTAGGAGAGACCCAGTACTTC | CASSWVPLRGVGETQYF
TRBJ1-4 | TRBV19 | - | TRBD1 | TGTGCCAGTAGCCGCCCCCCGACAGGGGCGGATGAAAAACTGTTTTTT | CASSRPPTGADEKLFF
TRBJ2-1 | TRBV14 | - | - | TGTGCCAGCAGCCAGGGGCCTGCAGAGGGGCAGTTCTTC | CASSQGPAEGQFF